The T cell receptor (beta chain) under discussion was sequenced for a study of T cell responses to AZD1222 COVID-19 vaccine (dated by TCRdb to about 2021). About the investigation overall: AZD1222 recipients with second doses at about 4 weeks or about 12 weeks were pooled, because spike-specific TCR depth and breadth did not differ between schedules. A total of under 250 trial participants underwent TCR sequencing, of whom 207 had received two doses of AZD1222 and about 25 had received two doses of the MenACWY control vaccine. Enrollment into the trials was organized by age into subgroups of 18-55, 56-69 and 70-plus years, and those subgroups contained about 150, 27 and 61 TCR-sequenced participants, respectively.

In this sample, this clone turned up a few times. No antigen is known for it. Qualities for individual bases were not recorded, and no much larger clone is one base off. General conclusions and limits of the study: Vaccine-associated CD4 TCRs spanned the whole spike protein, with dominant responses in regions 160-218 and 743-854. After two AZD1222 doses, both the breadth and the depth of spike-specific TCRs were significantly higher than at day 0 and than in MenACWY recipients. In the small 56-69-year group, the increase in depth fell short of significance, most likely because of low power. Reportedly, almost half of the unique spike-specific TCRs recognized epitopes lying outside the regions that are mutated in the B.1.351 and B.1.1.7 variants. Participants were mostly white British and included more females than males, and it was suggested by the authors that clonal diversity may have been underestimated. Because no samples from the day 14 peak response were available, repertoires could be characterized only after the peak T cell response. Only six AZD1222 recipients were SARS-CoV-2 seropositive at baseline, limiting conclusions about previously exposed vaccinees.

Trimming takes 1 base off V and 2 bases off J; junction bases not matched to a gene: 3. Based on the germline V gene (reference sequence), the CDR1 and CDR2 sequences are LNHDA and SQIVND. The CDR3 measures 16 amino acids from cysteine to phenylalanine. Only CDR3 DNA is held: 48 bases, read in frame from base 1. The time point label, as the study defines it: baseline before first vaccination. Samples from vaccinated people were obtained from the UK trials COV001 and COV002, which included a single-blind randomized controlled phase 2/3 trial of AZD1222 (ChAdOx1 nCoV-19) in healthy adults. Trial participant PBMC samples were collected at day 0 and day 28 after the second dose for TCRbeta chain sequencing. The CDR3 regions of human TCRbeta chains were analyzed by immunosequencing. The authors' analysis ran thus. TCRs in the repertoires were matched against a reference library of SARS-CoV-2-specific TCRs that had been generated with the MIRA antigen-specificity platform. Breadth was defined as the fraction of unique TCRs that were SARS-CoV-2-associated. Depth was defined as the fraction of total T cells that were SARS-CoV-2-associated. Using the MIRA data, every spike-specific TCR was mapped to the spike region that the TCR reacted to and assigned to either a CD4 or a CD8 class. Log10-transformed breadth and depth values were compared by one-way ANOVA with Sidak's multiple comparisons tests. The source is immuneACCESS, and TCRdb retained only in-frame sequences with V and J called. Part of the clones is not carried over; for the studies checked, unresolved V genes explain less than half of this, and the remainder is unexplained. The V and J calls and clone size come from that table; D and trimming were worked out from the DNA. The sample includes 150,000 or so clones, with approximately 83% observed a single time. The ten largest clones represent 7.5% to 8.5% of the sample.

The sequence is built from TRBV19 and TRBJ2-1; a stretch of 9 junction bases matches TRBD2. Sample: peripheral blood, taken on day 0 of AZD1222 vaccination. This TCR was recovered from an adult in good health. In nucleotides, the sequence is TGTGCCAGTAGTATAGTGCGGGAGGGACCCTACAATGAGCAGTTCTTC. This codes for CASSIVREGPYNEQFF.